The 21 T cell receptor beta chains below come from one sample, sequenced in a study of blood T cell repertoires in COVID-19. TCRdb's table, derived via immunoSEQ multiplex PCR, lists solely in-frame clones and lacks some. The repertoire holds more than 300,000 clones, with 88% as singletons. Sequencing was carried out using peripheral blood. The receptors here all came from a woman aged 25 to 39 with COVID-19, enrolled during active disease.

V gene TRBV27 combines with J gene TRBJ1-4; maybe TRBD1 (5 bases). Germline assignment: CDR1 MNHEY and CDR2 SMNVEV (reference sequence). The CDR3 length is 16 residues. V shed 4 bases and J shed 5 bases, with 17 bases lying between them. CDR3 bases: TGTGCCAGCAGTTGGTCCCCCAGCGGGGCCAATGAAAAACTGTTTTTT. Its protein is CASSWSPSGANEKLFF.

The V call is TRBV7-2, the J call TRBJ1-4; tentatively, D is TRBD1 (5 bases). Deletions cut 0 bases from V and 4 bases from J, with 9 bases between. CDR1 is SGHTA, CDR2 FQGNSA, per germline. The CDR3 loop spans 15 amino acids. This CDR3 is CASSLAGRLNEKLFF. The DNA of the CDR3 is TGTGCCAGCAGCTTAGCGGGGCGGCTTAATGAAAAACTGTTTTTT.

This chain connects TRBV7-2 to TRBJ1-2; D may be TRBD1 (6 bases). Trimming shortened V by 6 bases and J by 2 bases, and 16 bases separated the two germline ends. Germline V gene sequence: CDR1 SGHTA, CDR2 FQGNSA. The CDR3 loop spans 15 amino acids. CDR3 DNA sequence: TGTGCCAGCAGTGTTATCCCGGGACAAAACTATGGCTACACCTTC. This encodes CASSVIPGQNYGYTF.

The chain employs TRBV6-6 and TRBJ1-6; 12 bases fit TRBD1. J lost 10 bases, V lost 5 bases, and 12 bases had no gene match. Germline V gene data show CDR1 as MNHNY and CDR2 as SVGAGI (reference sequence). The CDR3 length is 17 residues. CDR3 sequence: CASSHPPGTGGESPLHF. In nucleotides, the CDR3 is TGTGCCAGCAGTCACCCCCCCGGGACAGGGGGCGAGTCACCCCTCCACTTT.

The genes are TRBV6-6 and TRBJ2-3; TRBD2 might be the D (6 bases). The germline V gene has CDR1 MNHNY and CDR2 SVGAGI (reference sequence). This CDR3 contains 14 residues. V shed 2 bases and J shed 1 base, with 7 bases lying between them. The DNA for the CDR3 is TGTGCCAGCAGTTACGGGACTCGCACAGATACGCAGTATTTT. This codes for CASSYGTRTDTQYF.

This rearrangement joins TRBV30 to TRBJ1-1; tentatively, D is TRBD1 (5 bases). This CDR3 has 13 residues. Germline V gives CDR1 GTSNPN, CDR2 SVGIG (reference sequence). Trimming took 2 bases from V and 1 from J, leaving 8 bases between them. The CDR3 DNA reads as TGTGCCTGGAGTAGCGGGGCGAACACTGAAGCTTTCTTT. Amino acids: CAWSSGANTEAFF. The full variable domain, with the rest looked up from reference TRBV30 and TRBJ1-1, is SQTIHQWPATLVQPVGSPLSLECTVEGTSNPNLYWYRQAAGRGLQLLFYSVGIGQISSEVPQNLSASRPQDRQFILSSKKLLLSDSGFYLCAWSSGANTEAFFGQGTRLTVV.

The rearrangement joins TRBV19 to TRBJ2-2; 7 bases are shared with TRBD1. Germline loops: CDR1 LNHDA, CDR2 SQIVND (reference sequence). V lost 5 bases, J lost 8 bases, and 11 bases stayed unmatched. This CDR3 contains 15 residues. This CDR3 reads CASSVFPTGPGELFF. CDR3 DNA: TGTGCCAGTAGTGTCTTCCCGACAGGGCCTGGGGAGCTGTTTTTT.

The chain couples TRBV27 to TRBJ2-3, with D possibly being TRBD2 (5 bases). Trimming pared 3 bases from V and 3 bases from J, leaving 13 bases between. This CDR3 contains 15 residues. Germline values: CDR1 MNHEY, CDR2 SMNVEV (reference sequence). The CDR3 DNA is TGTGCCAGCAGTTTCACAAGGACGGGGACAGATACGCAGTATTTT. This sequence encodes CASSFTRTGTDTQYF.

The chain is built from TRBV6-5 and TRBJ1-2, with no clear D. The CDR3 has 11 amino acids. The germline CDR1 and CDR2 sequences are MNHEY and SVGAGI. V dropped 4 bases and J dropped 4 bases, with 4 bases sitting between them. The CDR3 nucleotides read TGTGCCAGCAGTTCGTTCTATGGCTACACCTTC. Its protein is CASSSFYGYTF.

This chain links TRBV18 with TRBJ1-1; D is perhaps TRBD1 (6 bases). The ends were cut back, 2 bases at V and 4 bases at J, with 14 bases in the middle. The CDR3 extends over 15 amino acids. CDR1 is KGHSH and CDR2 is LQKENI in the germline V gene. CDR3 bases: TGTGCCAGCTCACCAGACAGGAGGATGAGCACTGAAGCTTTCTTT. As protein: CASSPDRRMSTEAFF.

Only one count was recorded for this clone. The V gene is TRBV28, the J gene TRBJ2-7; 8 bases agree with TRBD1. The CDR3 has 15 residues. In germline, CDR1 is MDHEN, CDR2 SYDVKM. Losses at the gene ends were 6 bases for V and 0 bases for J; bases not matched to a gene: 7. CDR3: CASSQGTGVSYEQYV. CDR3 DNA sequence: TGTGCCAGCAGCCAAGGGACAGGAGTCTCCTACGAGCAGTACGTC.

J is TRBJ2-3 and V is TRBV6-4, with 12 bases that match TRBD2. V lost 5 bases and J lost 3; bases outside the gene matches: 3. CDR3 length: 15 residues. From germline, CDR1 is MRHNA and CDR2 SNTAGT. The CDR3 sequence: CASSPTSGGTDTQYF. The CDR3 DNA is TGTGCCAGCAGTCCCACTAGCGGGGGGACAGATACGCAGTATTTT.

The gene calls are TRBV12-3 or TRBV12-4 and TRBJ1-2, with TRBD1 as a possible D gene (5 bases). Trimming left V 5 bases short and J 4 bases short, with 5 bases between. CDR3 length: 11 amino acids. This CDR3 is CASSQGYGYTF. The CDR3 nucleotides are TGTGCCAGCAGTCAGGGCTATGGCTACACCTTC.

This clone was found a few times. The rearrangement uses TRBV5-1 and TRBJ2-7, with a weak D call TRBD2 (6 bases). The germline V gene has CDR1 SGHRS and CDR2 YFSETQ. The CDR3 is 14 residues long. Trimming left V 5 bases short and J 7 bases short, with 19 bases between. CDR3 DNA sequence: TGCGCCAGCAGAGAGGGACTGGACTTTCGAGAGCAGTACTTC. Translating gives CASREGLDFREQYF.

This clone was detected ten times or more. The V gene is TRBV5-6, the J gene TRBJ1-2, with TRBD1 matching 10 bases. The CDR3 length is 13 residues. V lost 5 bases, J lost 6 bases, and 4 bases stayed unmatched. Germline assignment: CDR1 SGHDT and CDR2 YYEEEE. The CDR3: CASRRGTGDGYTF. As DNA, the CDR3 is TGTGCCAGCAGACGCGGGACAGGGGATGGCTACACCTTC.

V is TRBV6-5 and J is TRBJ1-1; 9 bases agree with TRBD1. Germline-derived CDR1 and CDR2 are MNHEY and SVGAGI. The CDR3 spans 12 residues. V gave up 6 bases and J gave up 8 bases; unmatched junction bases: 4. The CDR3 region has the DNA TGTGCCAGCAGAAGGACAGGGGACGAAGCTTTCTTT. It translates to CASRRTGDEAFF.

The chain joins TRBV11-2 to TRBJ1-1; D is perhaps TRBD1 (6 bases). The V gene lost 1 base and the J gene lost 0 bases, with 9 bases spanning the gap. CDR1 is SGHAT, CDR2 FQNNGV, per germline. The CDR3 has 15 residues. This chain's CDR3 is CASSLVTGLNTEAFF. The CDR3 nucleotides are TGTGCCAGCAGCTTAGTTACAGGGTTGAACACTGAAGCTTTCTTT.

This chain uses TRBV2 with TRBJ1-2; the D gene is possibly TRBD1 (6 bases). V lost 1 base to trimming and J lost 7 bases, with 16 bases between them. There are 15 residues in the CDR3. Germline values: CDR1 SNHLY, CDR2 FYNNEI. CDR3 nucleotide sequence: TGTGCCAGCAGTGAAGGTCGACAGGTTCTGGGTGGCTACACCTTC. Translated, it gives CASSEGRQVLGGYTF.

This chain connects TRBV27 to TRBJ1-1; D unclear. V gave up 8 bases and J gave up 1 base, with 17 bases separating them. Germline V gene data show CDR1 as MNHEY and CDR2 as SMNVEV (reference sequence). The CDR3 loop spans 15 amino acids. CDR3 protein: CASLRRRAANTEAFF. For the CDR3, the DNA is TGTGCCAGCCTCAGACGCCGAGCGGCGAACACTGAAGCTTTCTTT.

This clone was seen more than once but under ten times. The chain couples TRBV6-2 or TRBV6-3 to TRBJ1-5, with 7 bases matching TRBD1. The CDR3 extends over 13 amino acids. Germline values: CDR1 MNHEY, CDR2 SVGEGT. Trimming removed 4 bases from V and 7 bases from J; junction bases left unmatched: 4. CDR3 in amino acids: CASSLGGLQPQHF. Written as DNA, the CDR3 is TGTGCCAGCAGTTTAGGGGGCCTACAGCCCCAGCATTTT.

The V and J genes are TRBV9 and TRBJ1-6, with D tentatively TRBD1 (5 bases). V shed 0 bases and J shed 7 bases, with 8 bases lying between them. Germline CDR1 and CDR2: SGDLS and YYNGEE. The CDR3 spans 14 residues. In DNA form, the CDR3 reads TGTGCCAGCAGCGTAGAGACAGCCAATTCACCCCTCCACTTT. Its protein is CASSVETANSPLHF.